The next 19 T cell receptor beta chains were all read from a single sample in a study of chemoradiotherapy in HPV16-positive cancers. Produced via immunoSEQ multiplex PCR; TCRdb's table is partial and in-frame only. The sample yields roughly 5,300 clones, over 65% seen once. The sample consisted of tumor tissue, taken from a patient who underwent chemoradiotherapy. These receptors were taken from a human donor with HPV-associated anogenital cancer.

V and J are TRBV5-1 and TRBJ2-3; no definite D call. The V and J ends lost 2 bases and 6 bases respectively, with 10 bases between them. The CDR3 length is 13 residues. The germline CDR1 and CDR2 sequences are SGHRS and YFSETQ. The CDR3 bases are TGCGCCAGCAGCTTTGATCGGGCCGATACGCAGTATTTT. This gives the protein CASSFDRADTQYF.

The V and J genes are TRBV11-2 and TRBJ1-3; D is possibly TRBD1 (5 bases). This CDR3 contains 16 residues. V lost 3 bases and J 3 bases, leaving 15 bases between the germline ends. The germline CDR1 and CDR2 sequences are SGHAT and FQNNGV. CDR3 bases: TGTGCCAGCAGCTTCGGAGCCAGGGCTTTTGGAAACACCATATATTTT. Residues: CASSFGARAFGNTIYF.

This chain joins TRBV18 and TRBJ2-7; 10 nucleotides line up with TRBD1. The CDR3 runs to 13 residues. Germline assignment: CDR1 KGHSH and CDR2 LQKENI. Germline trimming cut 11 bases from V and 5 bases from J; bases unmatched to any gene: 9. The CDR3 coding sequence is TGTGCCGGATCCGGGACAGGGGTTGACGAGCAGTACTTC. Amino acid sequence: CAGSGTGVDEQYF.

J is TRBJ1-4 and V is TRBV28, with D possibly being TRBD1 (6 bases). Trimming pared 6 bases from V and 6 bases from J, leaving 20 bases between. CDR1 MDHEN and CDR2 SYDVKM come from the germline V gene. The CDR3 runs 16 residues. In DNA, the CDR3 is TGTGCCAGCAGGACGTATGTGGACAGCAGGGATGAAAAACTGTTTTTT. It yields the protein CASRTYVDSRDEKLFF.

CDR3 sequence reads: CASSEAGNTDTQYF. CDR3 sequence (DNA): TGTGCCAGCAGTGAGGCGGGGAACACAGATACGCAGTATTTT. This rearrangement joins TRBV6-1 to TRBJ2-3; TRBD2 might be the D (6 bases). This CDR3 has 14 residues. Trimming cost V 3 bases and J 2 bases, with 9 bases left between them. CDR1 and CDR2 from the germline V gene are MNHNS and SASEGT.

Concerning this clone itself: At one of its ends the junction is not consistent with the germline gene, which may arise from a read error. The J gene is TRBJ2-7, the V gene TRBV28; 7 bases map to TRBD1. Germline-derived CDR1 and CDR2 are MDHEN and SYDVKM. This CDR3 comprises 12 residues. This CDR3 reads CASGLQGYEQYF. CDR3 sequence (DNA): TGTGCCAGCGGTTTACAGGGGTACGAGCAGTACTTC.

V usage is TRBV10-3 and J usage is TRBJ2-3; possibly TRBD2 for D (6 bases). V lost 6 bases to trimming and J lost 3 bases, with 13 bases between them. This CDR3 is built from 14 residues. The germline gives CDR1 ENHRY, CDR2 SYGVKD. The CDR3 region is CAISREILTDTQYF. CDR3 DNA: TGTGCCATCAGCCGGGAGATATTAACAGATACGCAGTATTTT.

The V gene is TRBV15, the J gene TRBJ1-1; the D is unclear. This CDR3 region has 13 residues. The V gene's germline CDR1 is LNHNV and CDR2 YYDKDF (reference sequence). V was clipped by 1 base and J by 5 bases, with 8 bases between them. The CDR3 region is CATSRVLGTEAFF. CDR3 nucleotide sequence: TGTGCCACCAGCAGAGTACTGGGGACTGAAGCTTTCTTT.

This chain links TRBV9 with TRBJ2-3; TRBD1 aligns across 8 bases. After removal of 1 base from V and 2 bases from J, the junction contained 9 bases not matched to a gene. CDR3 length: 17 amino acids. Germline CDR1 reads SGDLS; CDR2 reads YYNGEE. The CDR3 DNA reads as TGTGCCAGCAGCGTAAACCGGGACAGGCCATCCACAGATACGCAGTATTTT. Translation gives CASSVNRDRPSTDTQYF.

There are a few counts of this clone. The rearrangement uses TRBV4-1 and TRBJ2-1, with D hard to call. Trimming cost V 0 bases and J 3 bases, with 27 bases left between them. CDR3 length: 21 residues. CDR1 MGHRA and CDR2 YSYEKL come from the germline V gene. The CDR3: CASSQDYFGMVAVRNYNEQFF. The CDR3 region has the DNA TGCGCCAGCAGCCAAGATTATTTTGGGATGGTCGCGGTCCGCAACTACAATGAGCAGTTCTTC.

The J gene is TRBJ2-1, the V gene TRBV28; D call uncertain. The germline V gene encodes CDR1 MDHEN and CDR2 SYDVKM. Trimming removed 7 bases at V and 1 base at J, with 11 bases between. CDR3 size: 14 residues. In nucleotides, the CDR3 is TGTGCCAGCATAGGGCTGGGGTCCTACAATGAGCAGTTCTTC. Translating gives CASIGLGSYNEQFF.

The rearrangement links TRBV6-9 to TRBJ2-7, with 14 bases fitting TRBD2. With V trimmed by 1 base and J by 5 bases, 13 bases remained unmatched. The CDR3 spans 19 residues. Germline CDR1 is MNHGY and CDR2 is SVAAGI. The CDR3 region has the DNA TGTGCCAGCAGTTATTGGTCGGGGGGGACTAGCGGGAGAGACCACGAGCAGTACTTC. This codes for CASSYWSGGTSGRDHEQYF.

V usage is TRBV30 and J usage is TRBJ2-3; the D is unclear. The CDR3 is 14 residues long. CDR1 is GTSNPN and CDR2 is SVGIG in the germline V gene (reference sequence). The ends were cut back, 1 base at V and 6 bases at J, with 14 bases in the middle. In nucleotides, the CDR3 is TGTGCCTGGAGTGAGGCCCCAATAGGGGATACGCAGTATTTT. Its protein product is CAWSEAPIGDTQYF.

The J gene is TRBJ2-2, the V gene TRBV27; no reliable D call. Trimming pared 4 bases from V and 0 bases from J, leaving 0 bases between. The germline CDR1 and CDR2 sequences are MNHEY and SMNVEV (reference sequence). The CDR3 consists of 12 residues. CDR3 DNA: TGTGCCAGCAGTTCGAACACCGGGGAGCTGTTTTTT. It translates to CASSSNTGELFF.

The chain joins TRBV29-1 to TRBJ1-2; TRBD1 matches 7 bases. Germline V lookup: CDR1 SQVTM, CDR2 ANQGSEA. The V segment lost 6 bases and the J segment 2 bases; nucleotides outside the gene matches: 6. This CDR3 comprises 13 residues. CDR3 loop: CSVGDSVNYGYTF. The CDR3 coding sequence is TGCAGCGTGGGGGACAGCGTAAACTATGGCTACACCTTC. Filled out from reference TRBV29-1 and TRBJ1-2, the complete variable domain reads SAVISQKPSRDICQRGTSLTIQCQVDSQVTMMFWYRQQPGQSLTLIATANQGSEATYESGFVIDKFPISRPNLTFSTLTVSNMSPEDSSIYLCSVGDSVNYGYTFGSGTRLTVV.

The chain recombines TRBV28 with TRBJ2-5; TRBD2 might be the D (7 bases). The ends were cut back, 3 bases at V and 5 bases at J, with 19 bases in the middle. Germline V gives CDR1 MDHEN, CDR2 SYDVKM. The CDR3 has 16 residues. In nucleotides, the CDR3 is TGTGCCAGCAGTTTGAGGGGGGGAGCCTCGGGGGAGACCCAGTACTTC. Translated: CASSLRGGASGETQYF.

The genes are TRBV9 and TRBJ2-2; 8 bases match TRBD2. The CDR3 length is 15 residues. The J segment lost 1 base and the V segment lost 4 bases, leaving 3 bases of the junction unmatched. In germline, CDR1 is SGDLS, CDR2 YYNGEE. CDR3: CASSSLAGNTGELFF. CDR3 coding DNA: TGTGCCAGCAGCTCCCTAGCGGGGAACACCGGGGAGCTGTTTTTT.

For the CDR3, the DNA is TGCGCCAGCAGCTTGTCGACACTAGCGGGAGGGCACGAGCAGTACTTC. It translates to CASSLSTLAGGHEQYF. This chain connects TRBV5-1 to TRBJ2-7; 13 bases are a match to TRBD2. The germline V gene has CDR1 SGHRS and CDR2 YFSETQ. J was trimmed by 5 bases and V by 1 base; bases with no gene match: 6. The CDR3 loop spans 16 amino acids. Combining the CDR3 with reference TRBV5-1 and TRBJ2-7 gives the whole variable domain KAGVTQTPRYLIKTRGQQVTLSCSPISGHRSVSWYQQTPGQGLQFLFEYFSETQRNKGNFPGRFSGRQFSNSRSEMNVSTLELGDSALYLCASSLSTLAGGHEQYFGPGTRLTVT.

The rearrangement links TRBV2 to TRBJ2-3, with TRBD2 identical over 9 bases. Germline V CDR1 and CDR2: SNHLY, FYNNEI. V gave up 5 bases and J gave up 1 base; unmatched junction bases: 4. CDR3 length: 15 amino acids. The CDR3, as DNA: TGTGCCAGCAGTTCTAGCGGGGCCCGCACAGATACGCAGTATTTT. It codes for CASSSSGARTDTQYF. The full variable domain, its missing parts supplied by reference TRBV2 and TRBJ2-3, is EPEVTQTPSHQVTQMGQEVILRCVPISNHLYFYWYRQILGQKVEFLVSFYNNEISEKSEIFDDQFSVERPDGSNFTLKIRSTKLEDSAMYFCASSSSGARTDTQYFGPGTRLTVL.